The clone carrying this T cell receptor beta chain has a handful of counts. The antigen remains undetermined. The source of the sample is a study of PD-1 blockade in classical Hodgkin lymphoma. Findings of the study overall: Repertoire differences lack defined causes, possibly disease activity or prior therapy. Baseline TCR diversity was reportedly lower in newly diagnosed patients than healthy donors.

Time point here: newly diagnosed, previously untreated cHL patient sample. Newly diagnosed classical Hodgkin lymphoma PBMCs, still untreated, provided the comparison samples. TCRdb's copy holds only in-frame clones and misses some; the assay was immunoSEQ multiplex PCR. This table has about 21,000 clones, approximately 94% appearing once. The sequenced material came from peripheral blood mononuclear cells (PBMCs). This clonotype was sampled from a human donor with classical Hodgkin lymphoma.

CDR3 region: CASSIVLWRGGNPNEQFF. The CDR3 DNA follows: TGTGCCAGTAGTATAGTTCTTTGGCGGGGGGGTAATCCTAATGAGCAGTTCTTC. V gene TRBV19 combines with J gene TRBJ2-1; 9 bases are a match to TRBD2. The CDR3 is 18 residues long. Germline V gene data show CDR1 as LNHDA and CDR2 as SQIVND (reference sequence). Trimming removed 1 base from V and 7 bases from J; junction bases left unmatched: 14. Supplemented by reference TRBV19 and TRBJ2-1, the full variable domain reads DGGITQSPKYLFRKEGQNVTLSCEQNLNHDAMYWYRQDPGQGLRLIYYSQIVNDFQKGDIAEGYSVSREKKESFPLTVTSAQKNPTAFYLCASSIVLWRGGNPNEQFFGPGTRLTVL.